One sample yielded the 24 T cell receptor beta chains listed below, sequenced in a study of T cell responses to AZD1222 COVID-19 vaccine. TCRdb's table, derived via immunoSEQ multiplex PCR, lists solely in-frame clones and lacks some. Of tens of thousands of clones listed, over 60% were seen once; the top ten hold 9.5% to 13%. Sample: peripheral blood, taken on day 0 of AZD1222 vaccination. All receptors come from an adult in good health.

This chain joins TRBV6-5 and TRBJ1-6, with D possibly being TRBD1 (5 bases). CDR3 size: 14 residues. Trimming shortened V by 4 bases and J by 7 bases, and 11 bases separated the two germline ends. CDR1 MNHEY and CDR2 SVGAGI come from the germline V gene. The CDR3 DNA is TGTGCCAGCAGTTCCGGGGGTGGCAATTCACCCCTCCACTTT. This gives the protein CASSSGGGNSPLHF.

This chain uses TRBV7-3 with TRBJ2-2, with D maybe TRBD2 (6 bases). The CDR3 totals 15 residues. Germline CDR1 reads SGHTA; CDR2 reads FQGTGA. V was trimmed by 5 bases and J by 6 bases, leaving 16 bases between them. The CDR3 here is CASSPRDLGSGELFF. CDR3 nucleotides: TGTGCCAGCAGCCCGCGGGATTTGGGGTCCGGGGAGCTGTTTTTT.

The V gene is TRBV14, the J gene TRBJ1-1; TRBD1 might be the D (5 bases). V lost 0 bases and J 4 bases, leaving 12 bases between the germline ends. Germline lookup yields CDR1 SGHDN and CDR2 FVKESK. The CDR3 is 15 residues long. As DNA, the CDR3 is TGTGCCAGCAGCCAAGATTATCGGGGGGGCACTGAAGCTTTCTTT. Its translation is CASSQDYRGGTEAFF. Variable domain in full (rest from reference TRBV14 and TRBJ1-1): EAGVTQFPSHSVIEKGQTVTLRCDPISGHDNLYWYRRVMGKEIKFLLHFVKESKQDESGMPNNRFLAERTGGTYSTLKVQPAELEDSGVYFCASSQDYRGGTEAFFGQGTRLTVV.

J is TRBJ1-1 and V is TRBV12-3 or TRBV12-4; the match to TRBD1 covers 7 bases. The CDR3 spans 11 residues. The V gene end was trimmed by 7 bases and the J gene end by 6 bases; junction bases not matched to a gene: 2. The CDR3 region is CASTDRAEAFF. CDR3 DNA: TGTGCCAGCACCGACAGGGCTGAAGCTTTCTTT.

This clone was observed a few times. This chain uses TRBV5-6 with TRBJ2-2; TRBD1 matches at 9 bases. The CDR3 has 15 residues. V lost 1 base and J lost 5; bases outside the gene matches: 3. The germline CDR1 and CDR2 sequences are SGHDT and YYEEEE. For the CDR3, the DNA is TGTGCCAGCAGCTTGCCGGGACAGGGAACCGGGGAGCTGTTTTTT. This encodes CASSLPGQGTGELFF.

The V gene is TRBV6-5, the J gene TRBJ1-2; D may be TRBD1 (6 bases). The germline V gene encodes CDR1 MNHEY and CDR2 SVGAGI. CDR3 length: 12 amino acids. Trimming shortened V by 7 bases and J by 8 bases, and 14 bases separated the two germline ends. The CDR3 nucleotides read TGTGCCAGCAACACAGGGACCACCGGCTACACCTTC. Translated, it gives CASNTGTTGYTF.

The chain couples TRBV5-1 to TRBJ1-4; 7 bases are a match to TRBD1. CDR1 is SGHRS and CDR2 is YFSETQ in the germline V gene. The CDR3 length is 15 residues. V lost 5 bases to trimming and J lost 0 bases; unmatched junction nucleotides: 4. The CDR3 loop reads CASREGAPTNEKLFF. For the CDR3, the DNA is TGCGCCAGCAGGGAGGGGGCCCCAACTAATGAAAAACTGTTTTTT.

This clone is a singleton in its sample. The chain couples TRBV27 to TRBJ2-7; 9 bases agree with TRBD2. The CDR3 consists of 18 residues. CDR1 and CDR2 (germline): MNHEY, SMNVEV (reference sequence). The junction had 13 bases not matched to a gene; V was cut back by 2 bases and J by 2 bases. The CDR3 region has the DNA TGTGCCAGCAGTTTAACCGTAAGCGGGGGGACACCCCCCTACGAGCAGTACTTC. Protein sequence: CASSLTVSGGTPPYEQYF.

The chain has TRBV19 and TRBJ1-5; D might be TRBD1 (6 bases). Germline assignment: CDR1 LNHDA and CDR2 SQIVND (reference sequence). This CDR3 is built from 15 residues. V lost 7 bases, J lost 6 bases, and 19 bases lay in between. The CDR3 bases are TGTGCCAGTATGATACAGGGTGGTAATGGTCAGCCCCAGCATTTT. Protein: CASMIQGGNGQPQHF.

The genes are TRBV20-1 and TRBJ1-5; 7 bases map to TRBD1. J lost 0 bases, V lost 3 bases, and 14 bases had no gene match. CDR1 is DFQATT, CDR2 SNEGSKA, per germline (reference sequence). The CDR3 has 18 amino acids. Here the CDR3 reads CSASPLTGTVNSNQPQHF. The CDR3 DNA is TGCAGTGCTAGTCCTCTAACCGGGACAGTTAATAGCAATCAGCCCCAGCATTTT.

This clone was seen only once. This chain uses TRBV19 with TRBJ1-2, with 10 bases identical to TRBD1. The trim removed 4 bases at V and 6 bases at J, leaving 5 bases unmatched. CDR3 length equals 14 residues. Germline V CDR1 and CDR2: LNHDA, SQIVND (reference sequence). The CDR3 is CASSNDRGRNGYTF. CDR3 in DNA: TGTGCCAGTAGTAACGACAGGGGGCGGAATGGCTACACCTTC.

The rearrangement joins TRBV14 to TRBJ1-3; D possibly corresponds to TRBD1 (5 bases). Per the germline V gene, CDR1 is SGHDN and CDR2 is FVKESK. Trimming cost V 1 base and J 0 bases, with 16 bases left between them. This CDR3 region has 18 residues. CDR3 sequence (DNA): TGTGCCAGCAGCCAAGGGGGAGGGGCCGCCTTCTCTGGAAACACCATATATTTT. As protein: CASSQGGGAAFSGNTIYF. The whole variable domain, remainder taken from reference TRBV14 and TRBJ1-3, is EAGVTQFPSHSVIEKGQTVTLRCDPISGHDNLYWYRRVMGKEIKFLLHFVKESKQDESGMPNNRFLAERTGGTYSTLKVQPAELEDSGVYFCASSQGGGAAFSGNTIYFGEGSWLTVV.

The genes are TRBV28 and TRBJ2-7; 14 positions match TRBD2. The CDR3 extends over 15 amino acids. CDR1 and CDR2 (germline): MDHEN, SYDVKM. After removal of 7 bases from V and 6 bases from J, the junction contained 8 bases not matched to a gene. The CDR3 reads CASTLTSGGAFEQYF. CDR3 bases: TGTGCCAGCACTCTGACTAGCGGGGGGGCCTTCGAGCAGTACTTC. The entire variable domain, with the rest obtained from reference TRBV28 and TRBJ2-7, is as follows: DVKVTQSSRYLVKRTGEKVFLECVQDMDHENMFWYRQDPGLGLRLIYFSYDVKMKEKGDIPEGYSVSREKKERFSLILESASTNQTSMYLCASTLTSGGAFEQYFGPGTRLTVT.

J is TRBJ2-3 and V is TRBV19; 7 bases map to TRBD1. There are 17 residues in the CDR3. The germline V gene has CDR1 LNHDA and CDR2 SQIVND (reference sequence). Germline trimming cut 1 base from V and 2 bases from J; bases unmatched to any gene: 9. CDR3 sequence (DNA): TGTGCCAGTAGTATAGGCAAACAGGGGATTTACACAGATACGCAGTATTTT. It translates to CASSIGKQGIYTDTQYF.

The chain links TRBV11-2 to TRBJ1-2; TRBD1 is a possible D gene (5 bases). The germline V gene has CDR1 SGHAT and CDR2 FQNNGV. V was shortened by 3 bases and J by 4 bases, with 12 bases between the two germline ends. The CDR3 length is 14 residues. The CDR3, as DNA: TGTGCCAGCAGCTTCACCTTGGACACCTATGGCTACACCTTC. It is translated as CASSFTLDTYGYTF.

The chain is built from TRBV6-2 or TRBV6-3 and TRBJ2-3; TRBD2 matches at 8 bases. The CDR3 has 18 amino acids. CDR1 MNHEY and CDR2 SVGEGT come from the germline V gene. J lost 1 base, V lost 2 bases, and 11 bases had no gene match. The CDR3 region is CASSYPLGSGGRTDTQYF. CDR3 bases: TGTGCCAGCAGTTACCCTTTGGGCAGCGGGGGACGCACAGATACGCAGTATTTT.

V gene TRBV7-9 combines with J gene TRBJ2-7; tentative D call: TRBD2 (5 bases). Per the germline V gene, CDR1 is SEHNR and CDR2 is FQNEAQ (reference sequence). With 10 bases removed from V and 6 bases from J, the gap between germline ends came to 13 bases. There are 11 residues in the CDR3. CDR3 sequence: CATSLGLEQYF. DNA of the CDR3: TGTGCCACCTCCCTCGGACTCGAGCAGTACTTC.

The chain joins TRBV6-5 to TRBJ1-5; D not resolved. The ends were cut back, 6 bases at V and 3 bases at J, with 9 bases in the middle. This CDR3 spans 13 amino acids. Germline V gives CDR1 MNHEY, CDR2 SVGAGI. The CDR3: CASRPRINQPQHF. CDR3 DNA: TGTGCCAGCAGACCACGGATCAATCAGCCCCAGCATTTT.

The chain links TRBV6-5 to TRBJ1-6, with 8 bases aligning to TRBD1. The ends lost 6 bases at V and 8 bases at J; junction bases unmatched: 9. Germline CDR1 MNHEY, CDR2 SVGAGI. The CDR3 sequence is 15 residues long. This chain's CDR3 is CASSYQQGVDSPLHF. The CDR3 DNA reads TGTGCCAGCAGCTACCAACAGGGGGTCGATTCACCCCTCCACTTT.

The genes are TRBV6-5 and TRBJ1-5; tentative D call: TRBD1 (5 bases). CDR3 length: 16 residues. Germline CDR1 MNHEY, CDR2 SVGAGI. With 4 bases removed from V and 4 bases from J, the gap between germline ends came to 17 bases. CDR3 protein: CASSSQGPNSNQPQHF. The CDR3 nucleotides read TGTGCCAGCAGTTCTCAGGGACCCAATTCGAATCAGCCCCAGCATTTT.

This clone appeared once. This rearrangement joins TRBV30 to TRBJ1-5; 7 positions agree with TRBD1. Unmatched junction bases numbered 5, after V lost 5 bases and J lost 4 bases. The CDR3 runs 13 residues. CDR1 and CDR2 (germline): GTSNPN, SVGIG (reference sequence). The CDR3 region is CAWQNRGNQPQHF. DNA for the CDR3: TGTGCCTGGCAAAACAGGGGTAATCAGCCCCAGCATTTT.

This chain joins TRBV7-8 and TRBJ2-7, with D tentatively TRBD1 (5 bases). V was cut by 7 bases and J by 3 bases, with 13 bases left in between. The germline CDR1 and CDR2 sequences are SGHVS and FQNEAQ. The CDR3 extends over 13 amino acids. CDR3 sequence (DNA): TGTGCCAGCAACAAACCGACAGACTACGAGCAGTACTTC. Its translation is CASNKPTDYEQYF.

The V gene is TRBV29-1, the J gene TRBJ1-4; TRBD1 matches 7 bases. The trim removed 4 bases at V and 5 bases at J, leaving 7 bases unmatched. The CDR3 totals 14 residues. Germline CDR1 is SQVTM and CDR2 is ANQGSEA. The CDR3 reads CSVVVGQDNEKLFF. The CDR3 DNA follows: TGCAGCGTTGTCGTAGGACAGGACAATGAAAAACTGTTTTTT.

DNA for the CDR3: TGTGCCAGCAGCTCCCCAGTTAGCGGTGAAAAACTGTTTTTT. It specifies CASSSPVSGEKLFF. J is TRBJ1-4 and V is TRBV7-4; D unclear. The germline CDR1 and CDR2 sequences are SGHVT and SQSDAQ. The length of the CDR3 is 14 residues. Deletions cut 4 bases from V and 7 bases from J, with 13 bases between.